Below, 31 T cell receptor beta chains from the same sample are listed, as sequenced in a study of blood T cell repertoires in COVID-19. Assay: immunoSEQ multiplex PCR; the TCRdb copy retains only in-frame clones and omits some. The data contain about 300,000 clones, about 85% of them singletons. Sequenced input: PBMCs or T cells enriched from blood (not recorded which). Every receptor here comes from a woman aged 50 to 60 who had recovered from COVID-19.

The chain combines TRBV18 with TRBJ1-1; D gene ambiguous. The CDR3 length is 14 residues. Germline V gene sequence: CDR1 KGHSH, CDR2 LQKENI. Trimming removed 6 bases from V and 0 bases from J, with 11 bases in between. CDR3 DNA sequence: TGTGCCAGCTCTAGAACCCCTATGAACACTGAAGCTTTCTTT. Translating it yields CASSRTPMNTEAFF.

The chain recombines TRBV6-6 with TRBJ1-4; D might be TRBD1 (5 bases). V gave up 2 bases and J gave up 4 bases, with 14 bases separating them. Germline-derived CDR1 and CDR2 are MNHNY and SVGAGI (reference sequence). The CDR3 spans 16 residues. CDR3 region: CASSYGQGGDNEKLFF. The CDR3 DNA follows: TGTGCCAGCAGTTACGGGCAGGGTGGGGATAATGAAAAACTGTTTTTT.

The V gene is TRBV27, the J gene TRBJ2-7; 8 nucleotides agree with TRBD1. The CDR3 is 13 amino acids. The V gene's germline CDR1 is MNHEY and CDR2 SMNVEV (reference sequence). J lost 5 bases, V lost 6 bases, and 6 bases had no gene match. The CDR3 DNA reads TGTGCCAGCAGCCGCGGACAGGGTCACGAGCAGTACTTC. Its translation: CASSRGQGHEQYF.

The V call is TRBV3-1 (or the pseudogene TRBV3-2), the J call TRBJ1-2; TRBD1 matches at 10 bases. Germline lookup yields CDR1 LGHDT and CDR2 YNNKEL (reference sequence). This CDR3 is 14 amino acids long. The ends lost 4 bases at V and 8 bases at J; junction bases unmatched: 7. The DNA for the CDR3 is TGTGCCAGCAGCCGAGGGACAGGGGCCGAAGGCTACACCTTC. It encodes CASSRGTGAEGYTF.

The CDR3 reads CSVQGTGANVLTF. Here the CDR3 DNA reads TGCAGCGTCCAGGGGACTGGGGCCAACGTCCTGACTTTC. The chain is built from TRBV29-1 and TRBJ2-6; D is perhaps TRBD1 (6 bases). The V end lost 6 bases, the J end lost 2 bases, and 8 bases lay between the germline ends. Germline CDR1 reads SQVTM; CDR2 reads ANQGSEA. The length of the CDR3 is 13 residues.

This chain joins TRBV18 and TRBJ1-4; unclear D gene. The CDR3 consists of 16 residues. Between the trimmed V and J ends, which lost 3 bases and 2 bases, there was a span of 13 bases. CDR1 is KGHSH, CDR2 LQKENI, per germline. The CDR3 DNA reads TGTGCCAGCTCACCGGAGAGGGTCCCCACTAATGAAAAACTGTTTTTT. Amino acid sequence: CASSPERVPTNEKLFF.

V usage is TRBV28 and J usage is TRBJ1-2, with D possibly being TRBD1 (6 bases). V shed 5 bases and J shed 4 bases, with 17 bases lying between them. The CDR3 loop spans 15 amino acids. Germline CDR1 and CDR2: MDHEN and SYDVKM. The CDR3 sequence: CASSPPDRHLYGYTF. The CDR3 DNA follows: TGTGCCAGCAGTCCGCCGGACAGACACCTCTATGGCTACACCTTC.

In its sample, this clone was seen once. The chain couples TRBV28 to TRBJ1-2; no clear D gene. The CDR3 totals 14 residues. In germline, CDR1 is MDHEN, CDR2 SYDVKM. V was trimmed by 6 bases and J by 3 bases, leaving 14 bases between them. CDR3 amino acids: CASRNPLGYYGYTF. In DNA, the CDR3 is TGTGCCAGCAGGAACCCCCTAGGATACTATGGCTACACCTTC.

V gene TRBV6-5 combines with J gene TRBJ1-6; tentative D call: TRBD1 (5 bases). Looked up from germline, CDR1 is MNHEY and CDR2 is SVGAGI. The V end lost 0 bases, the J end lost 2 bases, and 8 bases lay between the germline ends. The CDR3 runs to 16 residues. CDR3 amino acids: CASSYSGAAYNSPLHF. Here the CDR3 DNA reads TGTGCCAGCAGTTACTCTGGGGCTGCCTATAATTCACCCCTCCACTTT.

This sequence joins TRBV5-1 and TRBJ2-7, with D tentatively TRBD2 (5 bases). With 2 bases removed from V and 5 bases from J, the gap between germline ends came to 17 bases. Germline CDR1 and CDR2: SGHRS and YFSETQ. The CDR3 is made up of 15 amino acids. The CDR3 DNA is TGCGCCAGCAGCTTAGCGGTCGGCTCTTTCAACGAGCAGTACTTC. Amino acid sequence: CASSLAVGSFNEQYF.

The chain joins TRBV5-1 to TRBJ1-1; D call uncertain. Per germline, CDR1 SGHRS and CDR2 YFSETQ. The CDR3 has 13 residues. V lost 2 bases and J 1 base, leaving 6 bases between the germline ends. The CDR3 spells CASSFVENTEAFF. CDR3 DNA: TGCGCCAGCAGCTTTGTAGAGAACACTGAAGCTTTCTTT.

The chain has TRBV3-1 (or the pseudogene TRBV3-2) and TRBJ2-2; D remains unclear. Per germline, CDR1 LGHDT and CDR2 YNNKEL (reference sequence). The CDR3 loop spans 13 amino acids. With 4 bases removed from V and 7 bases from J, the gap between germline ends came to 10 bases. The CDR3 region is CASSLFGLGELFF. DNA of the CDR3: TGTGCCAGCAGCCTTTTTGGGCTCGGGGAGCTGTTTTTT.

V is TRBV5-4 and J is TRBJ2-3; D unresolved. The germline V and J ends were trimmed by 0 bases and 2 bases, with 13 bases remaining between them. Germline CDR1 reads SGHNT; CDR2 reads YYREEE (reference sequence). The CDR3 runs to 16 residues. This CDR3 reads CASSLGIAKHTDTQYF. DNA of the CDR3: TGTGCCAGCAGCTTGGGAATAGCTAAACACACAGATACGCAGTATTTT. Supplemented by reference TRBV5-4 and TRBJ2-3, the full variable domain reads ETGVTQSPTHLIKTRGQQVTLRCSSQSGHNTVSWYQQALGQGPQFIFQYYREEENGRGNFPPRFSGLQFPNYSSELNVNALELDDSALYLCASSLGIAKHTDTQYFGPGTRLTVL.

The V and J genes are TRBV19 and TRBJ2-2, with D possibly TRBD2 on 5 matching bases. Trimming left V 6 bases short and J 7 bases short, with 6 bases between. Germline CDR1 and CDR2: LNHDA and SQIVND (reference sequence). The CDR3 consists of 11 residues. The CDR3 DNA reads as TGTGCCAGTAGAAGCGGCGGGGAGCTGTTTTTT. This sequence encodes CASRSGGELFF. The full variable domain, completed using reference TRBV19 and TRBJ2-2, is DGGITQSPKYLFRKEGQNVTLSCEQNLNHDAMYWYRQDPGQGLRLIYYSQIVNDFQKGDIAEGYSVSREKKESFPLTVTSAQKNPTAFYLCASRSGGELFFGEGSRLTVL.

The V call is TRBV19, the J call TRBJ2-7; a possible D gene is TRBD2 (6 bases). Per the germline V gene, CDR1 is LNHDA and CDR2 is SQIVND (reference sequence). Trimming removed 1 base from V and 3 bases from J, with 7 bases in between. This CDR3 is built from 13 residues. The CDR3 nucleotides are TGTGCCAGTAGTATAGTGGAGGGCTACGAGCAGTACTTC. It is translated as CASSIVEGYEQYF. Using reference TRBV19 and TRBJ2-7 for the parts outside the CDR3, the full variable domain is DGGITQSPKYLFRKEGQNVTLSCEQNLNHDAMYWYRQDPGQGLRLIYYSQIVNDFQKGDIAEGYSVSREKKESFPLTVTSAQKNPTAFYLCASSIVEGYEQYFGPGTRLTVT.

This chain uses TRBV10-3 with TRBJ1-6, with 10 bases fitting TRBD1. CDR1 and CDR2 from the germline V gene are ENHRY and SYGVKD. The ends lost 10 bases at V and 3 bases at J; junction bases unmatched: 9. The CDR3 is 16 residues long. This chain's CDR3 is CATTGQGVGYNSPLHF. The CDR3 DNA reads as TGTGCCACCACCGGACAGGGGGTGGGCTATAATTCACCCCTCCACTTT.

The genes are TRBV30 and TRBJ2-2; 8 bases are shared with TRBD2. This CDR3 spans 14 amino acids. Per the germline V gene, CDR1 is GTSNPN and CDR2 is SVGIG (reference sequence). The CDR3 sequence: CVLSGSLLGGELFF. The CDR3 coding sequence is TGTGTCCTGAGCGGGAGCCTTCTGGGCGGGGAGCTGTTTTTT.

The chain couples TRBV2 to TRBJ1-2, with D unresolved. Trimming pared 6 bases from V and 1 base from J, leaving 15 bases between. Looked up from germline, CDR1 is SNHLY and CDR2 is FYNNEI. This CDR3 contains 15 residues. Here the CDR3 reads CASRAQLIGNYGYTF. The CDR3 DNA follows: TGTGCCAGCAGGGCCCAATTGATTGGTAACTATGGCTACACCTTC.

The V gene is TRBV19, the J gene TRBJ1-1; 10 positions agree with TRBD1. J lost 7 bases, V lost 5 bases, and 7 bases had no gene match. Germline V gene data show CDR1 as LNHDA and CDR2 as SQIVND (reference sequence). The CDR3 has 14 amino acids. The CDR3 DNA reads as TGTGCCAGTAGTGTCGGGACAGGGGCCTTTGAAGCTTTCTTT. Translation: CASSVGTGAFEAFF.

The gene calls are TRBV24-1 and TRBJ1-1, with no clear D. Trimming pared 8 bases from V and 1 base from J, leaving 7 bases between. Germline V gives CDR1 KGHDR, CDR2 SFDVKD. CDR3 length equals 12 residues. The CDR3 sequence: CATKWRNTEAFF. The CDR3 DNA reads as TGTGCCACCAAGTGGAGGAACACTGAAGCTTTCTTT.

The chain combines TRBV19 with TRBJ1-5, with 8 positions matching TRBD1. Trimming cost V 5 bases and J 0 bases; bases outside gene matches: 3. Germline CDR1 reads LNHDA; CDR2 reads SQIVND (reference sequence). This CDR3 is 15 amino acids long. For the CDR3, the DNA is TGTGCCAGTAGTGGCGACAGGGGTAGCAATCAGCCCCAGCATTTT. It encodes CASSGDRGSNQPQHF.

Here the CDR3 DNA reads TGTGCCAGCAGTGAATCGCCATCGGTTGAAGCTTTCTTT. Translated, it gives CASSESPSVEAFF. The chain recombines TRBV25-1 with TRBJ1-1; unclear D gene. Trimming took 1 base from V and 7 from J, leaving 10 bases between them. From germline, CDR1 is MGHDK and CDR2 SYGVNS. The CDR3 has 13 amino acids.

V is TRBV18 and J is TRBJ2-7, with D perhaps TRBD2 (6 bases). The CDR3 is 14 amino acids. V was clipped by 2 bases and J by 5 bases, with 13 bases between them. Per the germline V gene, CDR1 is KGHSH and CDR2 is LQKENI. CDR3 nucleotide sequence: TGTGCCAGCTCACCAACGGGGGATCTGAACGAGCAGTACTTC. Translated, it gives CASSPTGDLNEQYF.

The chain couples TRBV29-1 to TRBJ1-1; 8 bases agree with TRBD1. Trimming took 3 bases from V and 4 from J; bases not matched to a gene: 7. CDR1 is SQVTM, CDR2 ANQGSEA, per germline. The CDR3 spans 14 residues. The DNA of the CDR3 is TGCAGCGTTGACGACAGGGGAGGGTCCACTGAAGCTTTCTTT. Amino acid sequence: CSVDDRGGSTEAFF.

The CDR3 loop reads CASSLHQGAANEKLFF. The CDR3 bases are TGTGCCAGCAGTCTCCATCAGGGGGCGGCTAATGAAAAACTGTTTTTT. This chain links TRBV28 with TRBJ1-4, with TRBD1 identical over 8 bases. The CDR3 covers 16 residues. V dropped 5 bases and J dropped 3; count of bases not matched to a gene: 8. Germline V gene data show CDR1 as MDHEN and CDR2 as SYDVKM. The entire variable domain, with the rest obtained from reference TRBV28 and TRBJ1-4, is as follows: DVKVTQSSRYLVKRTGEKVFLECVQDMDHENMFWYRQDPGLGLRLIYFSYDVKMKEKGDIPEGYSVSREKKERFSLILESASTNQTSMYLCASSLHQGAANEKLFFGSGTQLSVL.

The CDR3 nucleotides are TGTGCCAGCAAGAGCGGGGGGGCGAGAGATACGCAGTATTTT. Amino acid sequence: CASKSGGARDTQYF. This chain connects TRBV28 to TRBJ2-3; 10 bases fit TRBD2. The CDR3 sequence is 14 residues long. Trimming at V came to 7 bases and at J to 5 bases, leaving 6 bases not matched to a gene. Germline assignment: CDR1 MDHEN and CDR2 SYDVKM.

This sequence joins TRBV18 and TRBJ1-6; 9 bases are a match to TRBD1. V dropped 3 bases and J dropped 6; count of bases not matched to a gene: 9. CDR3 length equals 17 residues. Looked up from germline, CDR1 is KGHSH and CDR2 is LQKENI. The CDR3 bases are TGTGCCAGCTCACCGGCCCAGGGACAGGGACCTAATTCACCCCTCCACTTT. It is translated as CASSPAQGQGPNSPLHF.

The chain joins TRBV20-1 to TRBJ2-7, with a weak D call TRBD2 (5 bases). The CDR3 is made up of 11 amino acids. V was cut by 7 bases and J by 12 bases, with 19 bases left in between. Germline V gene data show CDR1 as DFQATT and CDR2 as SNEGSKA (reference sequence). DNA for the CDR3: TGCAGTGTAAGGGCAGTCGGGGTTCGGTACTTC. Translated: CSVRAVGVRYF.

The CDR3, as DNA: TGTGCCAGCAGGAGGACAGGCTCGGGAGAAAAACTGTTTTTT. Amino acid sequence: CASRRTGSGEKLFF. V usage is TRBV3-1 (or the pseudogene TRBV3-2) and J usage is TRBJ1-4, with TRBD1 matching over 7 bases. Losses at the gene ends were 6 bases for V and 8 bases for J; bases not matched to a gene: 9. Germline lookup yields CDR1 LGHDT and CDR2 YNNKEL (reference sequence). The CDR3 contains 14 residues.

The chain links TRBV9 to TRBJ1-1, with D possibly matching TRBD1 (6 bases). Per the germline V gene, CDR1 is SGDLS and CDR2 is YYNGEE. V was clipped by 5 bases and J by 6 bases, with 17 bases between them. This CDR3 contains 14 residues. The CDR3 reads CASSEMPKGAEAFF. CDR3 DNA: TGTGCCAGCAGTGAGATGCCAAAGGGGGCTGAAGCTTTCTTT.

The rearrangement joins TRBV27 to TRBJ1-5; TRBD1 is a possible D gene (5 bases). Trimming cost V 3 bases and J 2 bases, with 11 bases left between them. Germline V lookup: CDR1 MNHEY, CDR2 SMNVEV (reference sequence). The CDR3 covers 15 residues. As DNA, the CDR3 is TGTGCCAGCAGTTTTCTCGACAGTCGCAATCAGCCCCAGCATTTT. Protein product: CASSFLDSRNQPQHF.